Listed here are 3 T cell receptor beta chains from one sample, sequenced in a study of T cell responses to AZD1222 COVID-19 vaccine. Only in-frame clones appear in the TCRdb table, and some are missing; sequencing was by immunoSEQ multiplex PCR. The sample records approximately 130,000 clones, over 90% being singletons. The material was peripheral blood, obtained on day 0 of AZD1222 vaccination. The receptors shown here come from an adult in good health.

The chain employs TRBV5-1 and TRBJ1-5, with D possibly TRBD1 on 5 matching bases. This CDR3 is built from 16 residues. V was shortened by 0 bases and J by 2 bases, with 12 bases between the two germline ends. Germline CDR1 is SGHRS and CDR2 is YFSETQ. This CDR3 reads CASSLDPDSRNQPQHF. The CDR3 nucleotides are TGCGCCAGCAGCTTGGATCCTGACAGTCGCAATCAGCCCCAGCATTTT.

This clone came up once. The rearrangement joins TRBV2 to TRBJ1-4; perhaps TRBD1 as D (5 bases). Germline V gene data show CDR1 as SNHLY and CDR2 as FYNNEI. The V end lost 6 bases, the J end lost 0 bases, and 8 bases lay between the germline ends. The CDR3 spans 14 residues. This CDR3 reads CASRGAATNEKLFF. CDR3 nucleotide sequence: TGTGCCAGCAGAGGGGCTGCAACTAATGAAAAACTGTTTTTT.

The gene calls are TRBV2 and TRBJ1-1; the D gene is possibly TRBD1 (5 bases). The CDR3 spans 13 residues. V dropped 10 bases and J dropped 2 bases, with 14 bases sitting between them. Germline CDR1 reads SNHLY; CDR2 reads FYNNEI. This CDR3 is CAMSRGVNTEAFF. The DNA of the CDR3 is TGTGCCATGTCACGGGGGGTAAACACTGAAGCTTTCTTT.